This paragraph covers one TCR beta chain sequence. No antigen is known for it. Base qualities are not provided; no much larger clone lies one nucleotide away. The germline V gene provides CDR1 MDHEN and CDR2 SYDVKM. The CDR3 goes from the cysteine to the phenylalanine over 13 residues. CDR3 DNA only is kept here, 39 bases in frame from base 1. V and J lose 6 bases and 3 bases, and a span of 11 bases separates them. Participants in the prospective study were enrolled through a virtual design, were aged 18 to 89 years, and lived in about two dozen United States geographic areas. In the prospective study, cohorts were assigned on the basis of participant-reported clinical history obtained from a screening survey and a study questionnaire. Recovered participants in ImmuneRACE Cohort 3 were defined as having two consecutive negative NP/OP PCR tests, clearance from a healthcare professional, or resolution of symptoms. Mobile phlebotomists in the prospective study collected whole blood, serum and a nasopharyngeal or oropharyngeal swab from every participant. Participants in the prospective study had the option to provide additional blood draws and questionnaires over a roughly 2-month period. Before DNA extraction, blood samples from the prospective study were shipped at room temperature or frozen.

TCRbeta CDR3 regions were amplified from genomic DNA by means of the immunoSEQ Assay, a bias-controlled multiplex PCR. Per the authors' processing: Within the assay, amplification of reference gene primers was used to estimate how many nucleated cells each sample contained. To quantify the absolute abundance of each unique TCRbeta CDR3 rearrangement, sequence reads were collapsed and filtered. For each sample, productive Simpson clonality was calculated as the square root of Simpson's diversity index across productive rearrangements. TCRdb limited this immuneACCESS table to in-frame rearrangements with V and J called. A share of clones is missing; checked studies link under half to unresolved V genes, and the rest is unexplained. D and trimming come from the DNA, and the V and J calls and clone size come from that table. Here the sample has approximately 490,000 clones; about 85% occur a single time. The top ten clonotypes cover under 0.75% of the sample.

This sample stems from a study of blood T cell repertoires in COVID-19 (dated by TCRdb to about 2020). In the study overall: The collaborator samples originated in the United States, Italy and Spain and spanned the acute and convalescent phases of COVID-19. The prospective study material was composed of cDNA or gDNA derived from T cells, B-cell-depleted T cells, or PBMCs. Deeply sampled blood TCRbeta repertoires from subjects exposed to, actively infected with, or recovered from COVID-19 were included in the dataset. The repertoires were released in a freely available public database meant as a resource for research on the immune response to SARS-CoV-2. The samples were drawn from two sources: the first 160 participants of the ongoing ImmuneRACE study, and 1,254 subjects contributed by 6 global collaborators. Sample metadata almost always included a de-identified subject ID, COVID-19 status, age in years and sex. Where available, HLA class I and class II types were obtained from metadata supplied by the sample provider rather than from assay-based typing. The study at large found these results: How much clinical and demographic metadata was included differed by source and by participant, and the metadata was provided uncurated.

Recombination connected TRBV28 to TRBJ1-2; a tentative D call is TRBD1 (5 bases match). This sequence originates from a woman in her late teens or twenties who had recovered from COVID-19. The sample consisted of PBMCs or T cells enriched from blood (not recorded which). Here the CDR3 is given as CASRDGGDYGYTF. The DNA reads TGTGCCAGCAGGGACGGGGGAGACTATGGCTACACCTTC.